These 30 T cell receptor beta chains share one sample of origin, sequenced in a study of blood T cell repertoires in COVID-19. Here immunoSEQ multiplex PCR was the method, and the copy in TCRdb shows in-frame clones only, minus some. The repertoire holds fewer than 200,000 clones, with 80% to 90% as singletons. The sequencing sample was made of peripheral blood. All receptors come from a man aged 45-65 years with active or convalescent COVID-19.

This clone showed up just a few times. Other DNA sequences in this specimen translate into the identical CDR3. The chain recombines TRBV24-1 with TRBJ1-1; D is unresolved. From germline, CDR1 is KGHDR and CDR2 SFDVKD. The CDR3 totals 13 residues. The germline V and J ends were trimmed by 4 bases and 1 base, with 6 bases remaining between them. This chain's CDR3 is CATSDSPNTEAFF. CDR3 DNA: TGTGCCACCAGTGACTCCCCGAACACTGAAGCTTTCTTT.

The chain recombines TRBV3-1 (or the pseudogene TRBV3-2) with TRBJ2-4; 7 bases are a match to TRBD2. The germline CDR1 and CDR2 sequences are LGHDT and YNNKEL (reference sequence). CDR3 length: 14 amino acids. V dropped 4 bases and J dropped 4; count of bases not matched to a gene: 4. CDR3 protein: CASSPPGGKNIQYF. The CDR3, as DNA: TGTGCCAGCAGCCCCCCGGGAGGAAAAAACATTCAGTACTTC.

The rearrangement uses TRBV11-3 and TRBJ2-3; 11 bases map to TRBD2. The CDR3 is 15 residues long. Germline CDR1 and CDR2: SGHNT and YENEEA. V was clipped by 3 bases and J by 5 bases; unmatched bases: 4. The CDR3 nucleotides read TGTGCCAGCAGCTTTAGCGGGAGGGCCATAGATACGCAGTATTTT. Translating it yields CASSFSGRAIDTQYF.

V usage is TRBV2 and J usage is TRBJ1-2, with TRBD1 identical over 10 bases. The V gene's germline CDR1 is SNHLY and CDR2 FYNNEI. There are 13 residues in the CDR3. Trimming removed 6 bases from V and 7 bases from J; junction bases left unmatched: 5. CDR3 DNA sequence: TGTGCCAGCAGGGAGACAGGGGGCGGTGGCTACACCTTC. Protein sequence: CASRETGGGGYTF.

The J gene is TRBJ2-1, the V gene TRBV27; D unclear. Between the trimmed V and J ends, which lost 1 base and 4 bases, there was a span of 8 bases. The germline V gene has CDR1 MNHEY and CDR2 SMNVEV (reference sequence). The CDR3 has 14 residues. The CDR3 nucleotides are TGTGCCAGCAGTTTATTGTCAGATTACAATGAGCAGTTCTTC. Protein product: CASSLLSDYNEQFF.

For the CDR3, the DNA is TGTGCCACTTCAGTTGGTGTTGGGGAGCTGTTTTTT. Translated, it gives CATSVGVGELFF. The chain links TRBV19 to TRBJ2-2; unclear D gene. CDR3 length: 12 residues. Trimming took 10 bases from V and 8 from J, leaving 14 bases between them. CDR1 is LNHDA and CDR2 is SQIVND in the germline V gene (reference sequence).

V and J are TRBV19 and TRBJ2-5; D perhaps matches TRBD1 (6 bases). The germline V gene has CDR1 LNHDA and CDR2 SQIVND (reference sequence). V lost 6 bases and J 5 bases, leaving 13 bases between the germline ends. The CDR3 is made up of 13 amino acids. This chain's CDR3 is CASSEDSSETQYF. The CDR3 DNA sequence: TGTGCCAGTAGCGAGGACAGTTCGGAGACCCAGTACTTC.

The chain is built from TRBV7-2 and TRBJ2-7, with a possible D match to TRBD2 (5 bases). The germline V gene encodes CDR1 SGHTA and CDR2 FQGNSA. This CDR3 is 15 amino acids long. The germline V and J ends were trimmed by 2 bases and 3 bases, with 14 bases remaining between them. The chain's CDR3 is CASSLNGGTGYEQYF. As DNA, the CDR3 is TGTGCCAGCAGCTTAAACGGAGGAACGGGCTACGAGCAGTACTTC.

The rearrangement joins TRBV6-2 or TRBV6-3 to TRBJ2-5, with 11 bases matching TRBD2. The junction had 7 bases not matched to a gene; V was cut back by 0 bases and J by 4 bases. CDR3 size: 17 residues. CDR1 is MNHEY, CDR2 SVGEGT, per germline. The CDR3 loop is CASSYSMGLAGGETQYF. DNA of the CDR3: TGTGCCAGCAGTTACTCGATGGGGCTAGCGGGGGGAGAGACCCAGTACTTC.

Of note for this clone: Other DNA sequences in this specimen translate into the identical CDR3. In DNA, the CDR3 is TGCGCCAGCAGCCAAGATTGGGGAGTCGGCAATCAGCCCCAGCATTTT. Its translation: CASSQDWGVGNQPQHF. The V and J genes are TRBV4-3 and TRBJ1-5; D not resolved. CDR1 is LGHNA, CDR2 YSLEER, per germline. The V gene lost 0 bases and the J gene lost 2 bases, with 11 bases spanning the gap. The CDR3 covers 16 residues.

This clone was recorded once. The chain employs TRBV4-1 and TRBJ1-2; TRBD1 aligns across 7 bases. CDR1 MGHRA and CDR2 YSYEKL come from the germline V gene. The CDR3 runs to 14 residues. The trim removed 4 bases at V and 4 bases at J, leaving 6 bases unmatched. CDR3 loop: CASSLQGGPYGYTF. The CDR3 DNA sequence: TGCGCCAGCAGCCTCCAAGGGGGCCCCTATGGCTACACCTTC.

The rearrangement joins TRBV19 to TRBJ1-1, with a tentative D call TRBD1 (6 bases). The CDR3 is made up of 14 amino acids. The ends were cut back, 5 bases at V and 2 bases at J, with 12 bases in the middle. The germline V gene has CDR1 LNHDA and CDR2 SQIVND (reference sequence). The CDR3 sequence: CASSLQGSNTEAFF. As DNA, the CDR3 is TGTGCCAGTAGTCTACAGGGCAGTAACACTGAAGCTTTCTTT.

The chain joins TRBV19 to TRBJ2-5, with D perhaps TRBD2 (6 bases). Germline values: CDR1 LNHDA, CDR2 SQIVND (reference sequence). V was trimmed by 6 bases and J by 1 base, leaving 9 bases between them. The CDR3 runs to 13 residues. In DNA form, the CDR3 reads TGTGCCAGTAGCACTAGCTTCCAAGAGACCCAGTACTTC. Translated: CASSTSFQETQYF.

The CDR3 reads CASSFTSGRNNEQFF. CDR3 in DNA: TGTGCCAGCAGCTTCACTAGCGGGAGAAACAATGAGCAGTTCTTC. The rearrangement links TRBV5-5 to TRBJ2-1; 11 bases agree with TRBD2. The CDR3 sequence is 15 residues long. Germline V lookup: CDR1 SGHKS, CDR2 YYEKEE (reference sequence). Unmatched junction bases numbered 3, after V lost 2 bases and J lost 5 bases.

CDR3 bases: TGTGCTAGTGGTCCAAGACCGGGACTAGCGGGGGTTCCATACACAGATACGCAGTATTTT. Its translation is CASGPRPGLAGVPYTDTQYF. The V call is TRBV12-5, the J call TRBJ2-3; 14 positions match TRBD2. The V gene's germline CDR1 is LGHNT and CDR2 FRNRAP. The CDR3 runs 20 residues. J lost 2 bases, V lost 5 bases, and 15 bases had no gene match.

V gene TRBV20-1 combines with J gene TRBJ2-5; D may be TRBD2 (5 bases). Per the germline V gene, CDR1 is DFQATT and CDR2 is SNEGSKA (reference sequence). The CDR3 runs 13 residues. Trimming pared 3 bases from V and 5 bases from J, leaving 13 bases between. The CDR3 reads CSASGEGSETQYF. The CDR3, as DNA: TGCAGTGCTAGTGGGGAAGGGAGTGAGACCCAGTACTTC.

This clone was counted at least ten times. The chain combines TRBV3-1 (or the pseudogene TRBV3-2) with TRBJ2-3; TRBD2 aligns across 11 bases. CDR3 length: 15 amino acids. Germline values: CDR1 LGHDT, CDR2 YNNKEL (reference sequence). After removal of 4 bases from V and 2 bases from J, the junction contained 2 bases not matched to a gene. The CDR3 nucleotides are TGTGCCAGCAGCCCGGGACTAGCGGACACAGATACGCAGTATTTT. It encodes CASSPGLADTDTQYF.

The chain couples TRBV29-1 to TRBJ2-7; 7 bases are a match to TRBD1. Trimming took 2 bases from V and 5 from J; bases not matched to a gene: 6. The germline V gene encodes CDR1 SQVTM and CDR2 ANQGSEA. The CDR3 length is 13 residues. The CDR3 region is CSVEKDRVNEQYF. The CDR3 DNA sequence: TGCAGCGTTGAAAAAGACAGGGTAAACGAGCAGTACTTC.

This clone was detected only a few times. At one boundary the junction diverges from the germline segment, which might be a read error. V is TRBV2 and J is TRBJ1-1; D might be TRBD1 (6 bases). Germline V gene data show CDR1 as SNHLY and CDR2 as FYNNEI. This CDR3 spans 14 amino acids. The DNA of the CDR3 is TGTGCCAGCCACAGGGATTCCGAGAACCCTGAAGCTTTCTTT. Its protein product is CASHRDSENPEAFF.

The chain carries TRBV10-3 and TRBJ2-7, with a weak D call TRBD1 (6 bases). This CDR3 is built from 12 residues. Germline assignment: CDR1 ENHRY and CDR2 SYGVKD. Deletions cut 5 bases from V and 2 bases from J, with 7 bases between. This chain's CDR3 is CAISRDTYEQYF. In DNA form, the CDR3 reads TGTGCCATCAGTCGGGACACCTACGAGCAGTACTTC.

V is TRBV11-2 and J is TRBJ2-7, with D perhaps matching TRBD1 (6 bases). CDR1 SGHAT and CDR2 FQNNGV come from the germline V gene. The CDR3 is 13 amino acids. Deletions cut 0 bases from V and 6 bases from J, with 9 bases between. The CDR3 DNA reads TGTGCCAGCAGCTTAGAGCAGGGGTTCGAGCAGTACTTC. This translates into CASSLEQGFEQYF.

The chain is built from TRBV5-6 and TRBJ2-3; D not certain. Germline assignment: CDR1 SGHDT and CDR2 YYEEEE. V was cut by 4 bases and J by 8 bases, with 14 bases left in between. CDR3 length: 13 residues. The CDR3 spells CASSIEADFTQYF. The CDR3 DNA sequence: TGTGCCAGCAGCATTGAGGCGGATTTTACGCAGTATTTT.

The chain links TRBV5-1 to TRBJ1-4; 7 bases agree with TRBD1. Germline V gives CDR1 SGHRS, CDR2 YFSETQ. This CDR3 has 15 residues. V shed 4 bases and J 3 bases; nucleotides not matched to a gene: 6. The CDR3 coding sequence is TGCGCCAGCAGCCTAAATGGACAGGCTAATGAAAAACTGTTTTTT. It encodes CASSLNGQANEKLFF.

A few counts support this clone. CDR3 region: CASSHTRDPGQPQHF. DNA of the CDR3: TGTGCCAGCAGCCATACCAGGGATCCTGGTCAGCCCCAGCATTTT. V gene TRBV4-2 combines with J gene TRBJ1-5; TRBD1 might be the D (5 bases). The CDR3 is 15 amino acids. Trimming cost V 3 bases and J 6 bases, with 15 bases left between them. The germline V gene has CDR1 LGHNA and CDR2 YNFKEQ.

V usage is TRBV14 and J usage is TRBJ1-4; D ambiguous. Germline loops: CDR1 SGHDN, CDR2 FVKESK. The CDR3 runs 16 residues. Trimming pared 3 bases from V and 8 bases from J, leaving 19 bases between. In nucleotides, the CDR3 is TGTGCCAGCAGCCATTCCGCGGAGTGGTCTGGGGAAAAACTGTTTTTT. As protein: CASSHSAEWSGEKLFF.

The chain employs TRBV10-3 and TRBJ2-7; 8 positions agree with TRBD2. The V and J ends lost 6 bases and 1 base, in that order; junction bases with no gene match: 5. Germline CDR1 reads ENHRY; CDR2 reads SYGVKD. This CDR3 has 14 amino acids. The CDR3 DNA reads TGTGCCATCAGGTCCACTAGCGGTTCCTACGAGCAGTACTTC. This translates into CAIRSTSGSYEQYF.

This CDR3 is CASSRGSGANVLTF. The CDR3, as DNA: TGTGCCAGCAGCAGAGGCTCTGGGGCCAACGTCCTGACTTTC. The chain has TRBV27 and TRBJ2-6; D gene unclear. Germline values: CDR1 MNHEY, CDR2 SMNVEV (reference sequence). The CDR3 covers 14 residues. V was shortened by 6 bases and J by 0 bases, with 6 bases between the two germline ends.

V is TRBV19 and J is TRBJ1-1, with D tentatively TRBD1 (5 bases). V lost 5 bases and J lost 6, with 16 bases in between. Germline V CDR1 and CDR2: LNHDA, SQIVND (reference sequence). CDR3 length: 14 residues. CDR3 bases: TGTGCCAGTAGTTCGCGGACAAGACCCGCTGAAGCTTTCTTT. Amino acids: CASSSRTRPAEAFF. The full variable domain, in which reference TRBV19 and TRBJ1-1 provide the parts outside the CDR3, is DGGITQSPKYLFRKEGQNVTLSCEQNLNHDAMYWYRQDPGQGLRLIYYSQIVNDFQKGDIAEGYSVSREKKESFPLTVTSAQKNPTAFYLCASSSRTRPAEAFFGQGTRLTVV.

The chain is built from TRBV11-2 and TRBJ2-5; tentatively, D is TRBD1 (5 bases). The germline V gene has CDR1 SGHAT and CDR2 FQNNGV. This CDR3 has 13 residues. The V end lost 5 bases, the J end lost 4 bases, and 11 bases lay between the germline ends. CDR3 DNA: TGTGCCAGCAGCGGGGCCCGGTCAGAGACCCAGTACTTC. Protein product: CASSGARSETQYF.

V is TRBV18 and J is TRBJ1-2, with D possibly matching TRBD1 (5 bases). The V end was cut by 0 bases, the J end by 7 bases, with 12 bases between. The CDR3 is 14 amino acids. Germline assignment: CDR1 KGHSH and CDR2 LQKENI. The CDR3 DNA follows: TGTGCCAGCTCACCACCGTTGCAGGGTAGTGGCTACACCTTC. Translated: CASSPPLQGSGYTF.